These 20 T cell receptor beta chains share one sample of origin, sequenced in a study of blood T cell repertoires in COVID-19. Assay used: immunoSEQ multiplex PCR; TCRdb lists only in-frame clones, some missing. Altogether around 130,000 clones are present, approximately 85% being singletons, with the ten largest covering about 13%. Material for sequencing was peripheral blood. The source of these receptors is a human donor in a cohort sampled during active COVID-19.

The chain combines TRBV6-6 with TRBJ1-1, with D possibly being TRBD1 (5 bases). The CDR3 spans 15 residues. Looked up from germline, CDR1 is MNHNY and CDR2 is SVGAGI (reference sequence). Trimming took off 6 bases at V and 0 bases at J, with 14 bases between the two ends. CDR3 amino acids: CASSIRVGMNTEAFF. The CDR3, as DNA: TGTGCCAGCAGCATCAGGGTGGGGATGAACACTGAAGCTTTCTTT.

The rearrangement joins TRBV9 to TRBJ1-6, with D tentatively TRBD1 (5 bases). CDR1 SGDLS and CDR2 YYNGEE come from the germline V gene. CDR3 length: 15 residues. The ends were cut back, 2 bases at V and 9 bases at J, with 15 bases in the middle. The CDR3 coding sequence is TGTGCCAGCAGCGTTAGGAGACAGTTCTTTTCACCCCTCCACTTT. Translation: CASSVRRQFFSPLHF.

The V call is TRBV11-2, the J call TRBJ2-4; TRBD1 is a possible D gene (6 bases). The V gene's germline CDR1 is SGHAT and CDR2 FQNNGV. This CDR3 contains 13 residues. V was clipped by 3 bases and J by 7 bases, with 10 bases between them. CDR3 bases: TGTGCCAGCAGCTTGGACAGAGAGAACATTCAGTACTTC. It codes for CASSLDRENIQYF.

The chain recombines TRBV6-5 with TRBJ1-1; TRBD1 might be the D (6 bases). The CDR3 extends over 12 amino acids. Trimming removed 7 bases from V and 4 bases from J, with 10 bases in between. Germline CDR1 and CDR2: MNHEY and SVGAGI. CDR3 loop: CASKEGGTEAFF. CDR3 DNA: TGTGCCAGCAAGGAAGGGGGCACTGAAGCTTTCTTT.

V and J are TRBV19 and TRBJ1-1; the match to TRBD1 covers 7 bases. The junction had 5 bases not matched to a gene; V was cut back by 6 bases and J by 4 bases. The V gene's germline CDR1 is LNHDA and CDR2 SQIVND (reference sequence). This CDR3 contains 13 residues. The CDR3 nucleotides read TGTGCCAGTAGCGAACAGGGGACCACTGAAGCTTTCTTT. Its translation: CASSEQGTTEAFF.

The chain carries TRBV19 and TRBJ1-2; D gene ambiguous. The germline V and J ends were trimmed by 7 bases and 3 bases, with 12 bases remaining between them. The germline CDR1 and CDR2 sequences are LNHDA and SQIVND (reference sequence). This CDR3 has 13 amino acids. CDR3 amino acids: CASKKSEDYGYTF. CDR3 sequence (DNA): TGTGCCAGTAAAAAAAGCGAGGACTATGGCTACACCTTC.

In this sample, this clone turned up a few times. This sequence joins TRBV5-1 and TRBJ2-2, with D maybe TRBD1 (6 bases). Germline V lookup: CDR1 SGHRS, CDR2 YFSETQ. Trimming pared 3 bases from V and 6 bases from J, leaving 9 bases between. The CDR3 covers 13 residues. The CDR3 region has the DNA TGCGCCAGCAGCTACACAGGGTCCGGGGAGCTGTTTTTT. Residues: CASSYTGSGELFF.

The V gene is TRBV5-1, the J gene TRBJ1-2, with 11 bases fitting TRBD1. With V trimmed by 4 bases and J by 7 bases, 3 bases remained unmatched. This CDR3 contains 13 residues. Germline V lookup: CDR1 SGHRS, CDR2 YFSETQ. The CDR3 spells CASSGQGAIGYTF. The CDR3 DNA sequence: TGCGCCAGCAGCGGACAGGGGGCAATTGGCTACACCTTC.

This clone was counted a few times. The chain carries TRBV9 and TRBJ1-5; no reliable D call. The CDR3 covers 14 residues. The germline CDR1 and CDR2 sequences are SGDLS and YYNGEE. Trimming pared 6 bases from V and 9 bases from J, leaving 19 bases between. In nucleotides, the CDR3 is TGTGCCAGCAAACCCCTGGGCCAAGTCGGGCCCCAGCATTTT. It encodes CASKPLGQVGPQHF.

The CDR3 nucleotides read TGCGCCAGCAGCTGGGGGACTAGCGGCGAGCAGTACTTC. Protein: CASSWGTSGEQYF. The chain carries TRBV5-1 and TRBJ2-7; 11 bases align to TRBD2. The CDR3 has 13 amino acids. The J segment lost 6 bases and the V segment lost 3 bases, leaving 2 bases of the junction unmatched. Germline V lookup: CDR1 SGHRS, CDR2 YFSETQ.

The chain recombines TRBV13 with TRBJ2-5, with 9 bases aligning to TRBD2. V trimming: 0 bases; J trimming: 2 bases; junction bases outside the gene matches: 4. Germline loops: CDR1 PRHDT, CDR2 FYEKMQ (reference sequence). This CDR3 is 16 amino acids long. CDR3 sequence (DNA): TGTGCCAGCAGCTTAGGAGCGGGGGGTGAACAAGAGACCCAGTACTTC. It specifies CASSLGAGGEQETQYF.

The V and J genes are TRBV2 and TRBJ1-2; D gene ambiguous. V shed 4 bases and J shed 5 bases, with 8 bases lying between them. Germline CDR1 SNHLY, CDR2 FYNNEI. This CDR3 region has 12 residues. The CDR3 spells CASSGLQYGYTF. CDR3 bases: TGTGCCAGCAGTGGGCTTCAATATGGCTACACCTTC. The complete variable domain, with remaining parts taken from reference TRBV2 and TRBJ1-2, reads EPEVTQTPSHQVTQMGQEVILRCVPISNHLYFYWYRQILGQKVEFLVSFYNNEISEKSEIFDDQFSVERPDGSNFTLKIRSTKLEDSAMYFCASSGLQYGYTFGSGTRLTVV.

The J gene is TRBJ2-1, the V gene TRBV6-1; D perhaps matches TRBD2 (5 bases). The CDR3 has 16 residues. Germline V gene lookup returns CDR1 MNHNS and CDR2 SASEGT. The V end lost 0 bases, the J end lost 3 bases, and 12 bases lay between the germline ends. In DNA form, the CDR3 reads TGTGCCAGCAGTGAAGCGGAAAGGGAGTTCTACAATGAGCAGTTCTTC. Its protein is CASSEAEREFYNEQFF.

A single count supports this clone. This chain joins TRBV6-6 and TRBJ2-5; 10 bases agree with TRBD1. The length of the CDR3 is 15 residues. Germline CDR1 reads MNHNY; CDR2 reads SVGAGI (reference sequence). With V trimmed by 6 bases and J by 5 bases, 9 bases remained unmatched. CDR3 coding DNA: TGTGCCAGCAGGCCGGGACAGGGGATTAGGGAGACCCAGTACTTC. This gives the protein CASRPGQGIRETQYF.

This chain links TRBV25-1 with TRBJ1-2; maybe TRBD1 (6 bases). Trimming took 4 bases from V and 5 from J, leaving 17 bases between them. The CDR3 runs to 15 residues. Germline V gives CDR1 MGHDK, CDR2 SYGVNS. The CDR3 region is CASSGRMGARYGYTF. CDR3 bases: TGTGCCAGCAGTGGGCGAATGGGGGCGCGGTATGGCTACACCTTC.

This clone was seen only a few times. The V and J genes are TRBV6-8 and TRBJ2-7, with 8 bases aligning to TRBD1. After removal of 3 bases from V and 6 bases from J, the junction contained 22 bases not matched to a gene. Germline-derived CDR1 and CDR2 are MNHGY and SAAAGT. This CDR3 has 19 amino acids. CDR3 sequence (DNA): TGTGCCAGCAGTTATCATGCGTGGGGGGACAGGCGGCCGACGGGCGAGCAGTACTTC. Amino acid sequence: CASSYHAWGDRRPTGEQYF.

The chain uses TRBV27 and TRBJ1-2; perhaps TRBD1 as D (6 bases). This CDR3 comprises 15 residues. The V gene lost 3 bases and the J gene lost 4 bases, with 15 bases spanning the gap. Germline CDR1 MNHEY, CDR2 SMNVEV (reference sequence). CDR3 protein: CASSFARGAIYGYTF. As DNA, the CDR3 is TGTGCCAGCAGTTTCGCCAGGGGCGCGATCTATGGCTACACCTTC.

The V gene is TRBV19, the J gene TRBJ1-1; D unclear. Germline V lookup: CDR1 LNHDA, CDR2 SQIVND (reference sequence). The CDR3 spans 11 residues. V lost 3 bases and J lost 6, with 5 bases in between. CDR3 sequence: CASSMRAEAFF. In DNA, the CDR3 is TGTGCCAGTAGTATGAGGGCTGAAGCTTTCTTT.

The CDR3 here is CAHRQRGGFAGELFF. CDR3 DNA: TGTGCCCACCGACAGCGGGGGGGCTTTGCCGGGGAGCTGTTTTTT. This rearrangement joins TRBV30 to TRBJ2-2; 10 positions match TRBD2. Trimming cost V 8 bases and J 6 bases; bases outside gene matches: 12. CDR1 is GTSNPN, CDR2 SVGIG, per germline (reference sequence). The CDR3 has 15 residues.

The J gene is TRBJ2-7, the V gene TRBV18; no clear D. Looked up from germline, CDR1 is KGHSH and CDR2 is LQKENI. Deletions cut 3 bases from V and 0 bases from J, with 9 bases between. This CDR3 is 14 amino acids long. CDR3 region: CASSPVQSSYEQYF. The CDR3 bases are TGTGCCAGCTCACCGGTGCAGTCCTCCTACGAGCAGTACTTC.